This T cell receptor beta chain appears in the sequencing data of a study of blood T cell repertoires in COVID-19. Study overall: The United States, Italy and Spain supplied acute and convalescent COVID-19 samples. T cells, B-cell-depleted T cells, or PBMCs supplied cDNA or gDNA.

This clone has a single count. Germline CDR1 SGHAT, CDR2 FQNNGV. The CDR3 has 15 residues. V lost 5 bases, J lost 2 bases, and 15 bases lay in between. Sequenced by immunoSEQ multiplex PCR; TCRdb stores in-frame clones only, minus some. The sample has about 130,000 clones; 75% to 85% are singletons. This sequence joins TRBV11-2 and TRBJ2-5, with D possibly being TRBD1 (6 bases). The clonotype originates from a man in his forties with active or convalescent COVID-19. Sequencing was performed on peripheral blood. DNA for the CDR3: TGTGCCAGCAGCCCCCGGACAGCCCTACAAGAGACCCAGTACTTC. It translates to CASSPRTALQETQYF.